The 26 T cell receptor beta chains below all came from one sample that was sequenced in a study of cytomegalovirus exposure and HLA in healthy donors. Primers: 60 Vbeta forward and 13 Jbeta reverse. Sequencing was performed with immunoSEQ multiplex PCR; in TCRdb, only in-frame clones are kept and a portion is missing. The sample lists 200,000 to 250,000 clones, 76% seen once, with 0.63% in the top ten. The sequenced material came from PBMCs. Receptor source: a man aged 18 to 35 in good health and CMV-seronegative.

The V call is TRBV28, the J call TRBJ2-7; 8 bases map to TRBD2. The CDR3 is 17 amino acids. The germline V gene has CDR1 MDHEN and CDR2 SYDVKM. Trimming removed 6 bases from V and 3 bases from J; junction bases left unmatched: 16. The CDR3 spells CASRVGGTGRGGYEQYF. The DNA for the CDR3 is TGTGCCAGCAGAGTGGGGGGGACGGGCCGGGGGGGCTACGAGCAGTACTTC.

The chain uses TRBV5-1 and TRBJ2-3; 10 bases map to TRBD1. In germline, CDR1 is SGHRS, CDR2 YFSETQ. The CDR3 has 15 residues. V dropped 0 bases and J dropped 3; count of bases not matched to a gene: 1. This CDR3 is CASSLGGQGTDTQYF. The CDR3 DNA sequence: TGCGCCAGCAGCTTGGGGGGACAGGGGACAGATACGCAGTATTTT.

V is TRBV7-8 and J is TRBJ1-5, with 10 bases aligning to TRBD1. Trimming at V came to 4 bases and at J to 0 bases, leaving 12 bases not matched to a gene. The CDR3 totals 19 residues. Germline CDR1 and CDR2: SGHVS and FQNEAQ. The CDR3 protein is CASSSRQGAGVYSNQPQHF. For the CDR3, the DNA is TGTGCCAGCAGCTCTCGACAGGGGGCAGGCGTTTATAGCAATCAGCCCCAGCATTTT.

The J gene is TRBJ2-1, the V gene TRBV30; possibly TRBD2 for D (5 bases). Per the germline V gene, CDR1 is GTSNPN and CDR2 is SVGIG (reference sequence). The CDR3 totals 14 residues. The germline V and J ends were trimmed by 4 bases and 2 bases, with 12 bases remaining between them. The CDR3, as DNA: TGTGCCTGGACCCTCGAGGGAGCCTACAATGAGCAGTTCTTC. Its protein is CAWTLEGAYNEQFF.

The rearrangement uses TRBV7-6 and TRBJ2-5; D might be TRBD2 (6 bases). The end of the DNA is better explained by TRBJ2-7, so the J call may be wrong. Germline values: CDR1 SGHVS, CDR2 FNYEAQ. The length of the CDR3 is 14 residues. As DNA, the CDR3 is TGTGCCAGCAGCGTTAGCGGCGGGCCCTACGAGCAGTACTTC. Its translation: CASSVSGGPYEQYF.

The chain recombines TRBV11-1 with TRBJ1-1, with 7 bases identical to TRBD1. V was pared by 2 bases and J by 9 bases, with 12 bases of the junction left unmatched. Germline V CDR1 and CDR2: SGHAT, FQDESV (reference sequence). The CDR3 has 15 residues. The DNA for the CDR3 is TGTGCCAGCAGCTTATCCTCCCAGGGGGTGTTTAAAGCTTTCTTT. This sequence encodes CASSLSSQGVFKAFF.

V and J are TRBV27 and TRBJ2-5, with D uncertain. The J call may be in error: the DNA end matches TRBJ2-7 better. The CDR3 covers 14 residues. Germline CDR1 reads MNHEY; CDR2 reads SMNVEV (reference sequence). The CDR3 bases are TGTGCCACCGCAGAATTGTGGCCGAACTACGAGCAGTACTTC. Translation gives CATAELWPNYEQYF.

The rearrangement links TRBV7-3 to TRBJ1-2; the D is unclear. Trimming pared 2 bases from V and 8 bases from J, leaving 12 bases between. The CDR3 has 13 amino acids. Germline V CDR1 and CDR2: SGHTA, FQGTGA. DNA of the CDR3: TGTGCCAGCAGCTTATCCCCCGGGGAAGGCTACACCTTC. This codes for CASSLSPGEGYTF. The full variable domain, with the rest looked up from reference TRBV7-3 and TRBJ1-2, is GAGVSQTPSNKVTEKGKYVELRCDPISGHTALYWYRQSLGQGPEFLIYFQGTGAADDSGLPNDRFFAVRPEGSVSTLKIQRTERGDSAVYLCASSLSPGEGYTFGSGTRLTVV.

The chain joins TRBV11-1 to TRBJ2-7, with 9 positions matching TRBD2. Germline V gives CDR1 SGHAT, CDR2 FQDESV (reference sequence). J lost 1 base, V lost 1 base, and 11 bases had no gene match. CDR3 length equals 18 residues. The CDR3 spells CASSLGVRRSGGSYEQYF. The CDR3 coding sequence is TGTGCCAGCAGCTTAGGGGTCCGGCGAAGCGGGGGGTCCTACGAGCAGTACTTC.

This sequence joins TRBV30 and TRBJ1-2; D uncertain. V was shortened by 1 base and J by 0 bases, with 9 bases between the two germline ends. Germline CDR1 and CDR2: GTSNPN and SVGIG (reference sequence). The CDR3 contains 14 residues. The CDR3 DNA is TGTGCCTGGAGTGGGTCTCGGGCTAACTATGGCTACACCTTC. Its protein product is CAWSGSRANYGYTF.

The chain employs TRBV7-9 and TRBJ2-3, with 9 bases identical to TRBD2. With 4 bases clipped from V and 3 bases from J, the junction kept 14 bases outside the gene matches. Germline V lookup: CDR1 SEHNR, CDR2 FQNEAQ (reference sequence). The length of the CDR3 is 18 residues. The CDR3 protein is CASSSEPLAGVRTDTQYF. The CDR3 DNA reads TGTGCCAGCAGCTCCGAGCCTTTAGCGGGAGTGAGGACAGATACGCAGTATTTT. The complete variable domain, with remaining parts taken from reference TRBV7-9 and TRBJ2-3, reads DTGVSQNPRHKITKRGQNVTFRCDPISEHNRLYWYRQTLGQGPEFLTYFQNEAQLEKSRLLSDRFSAERPKGSFSTLEIQRTEQGDSAMYLCASSSEPLAGVRTDTQYFGPGTRLTVL.

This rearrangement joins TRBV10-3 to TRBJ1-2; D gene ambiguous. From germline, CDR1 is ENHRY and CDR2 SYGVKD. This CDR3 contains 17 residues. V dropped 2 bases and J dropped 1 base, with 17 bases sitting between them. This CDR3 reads CAISERSVTAVNYGYTF. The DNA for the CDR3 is TGTGCCATCAGTGAGCGGAGTGTGACCGCCGTTAACTATGGCTACACCTTC.

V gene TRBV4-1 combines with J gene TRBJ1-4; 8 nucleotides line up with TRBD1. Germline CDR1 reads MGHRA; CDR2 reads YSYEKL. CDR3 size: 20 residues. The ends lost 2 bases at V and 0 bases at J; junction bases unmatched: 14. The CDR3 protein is CASSQSMTGEIFPTNEKLFF. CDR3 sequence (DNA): TGCGCCAGCAGCCAATCAATGACAGGGGAGATCTTCCCAACTAATGAAAAACTGTTTTTT.

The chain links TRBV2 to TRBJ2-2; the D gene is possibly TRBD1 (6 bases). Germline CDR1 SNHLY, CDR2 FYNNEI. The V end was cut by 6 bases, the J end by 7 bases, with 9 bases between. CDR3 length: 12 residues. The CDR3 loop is CASRRGIGELFF. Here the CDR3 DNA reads TGTGCCAGCAGGAGGGGGATCGGGGAGCTGTTTTTT.

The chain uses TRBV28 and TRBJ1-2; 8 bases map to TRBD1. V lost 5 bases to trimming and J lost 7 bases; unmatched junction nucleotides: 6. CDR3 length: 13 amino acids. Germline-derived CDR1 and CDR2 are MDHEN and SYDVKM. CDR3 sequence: CASSRVQGAGYTF. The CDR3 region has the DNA TGTGCCAGCAGTCGTGTCCAGGGGGCTGGCTACACCTTC.

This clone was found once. CDR3 in DNA: TGTGCCAGCAGGACAGGGTTGGATACGCAGTATTTT. It is translated as CASRTGLDTQYF. The chain links TRBV6-5 to TRBJ2-3; 7 bases agree with TRBD1. V shed 6 bases, J shed 6 bases, and the junction held 3 bases outside the gene matches. Germline V gives CDR1 MNHEY, CDR2 SVGAGI. The CDR3 spans 12 residues.

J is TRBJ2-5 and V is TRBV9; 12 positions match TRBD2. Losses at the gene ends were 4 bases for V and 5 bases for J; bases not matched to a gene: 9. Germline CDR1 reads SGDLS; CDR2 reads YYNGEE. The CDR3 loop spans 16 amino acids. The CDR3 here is CASSPTRLAGEETQYF. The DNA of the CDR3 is TGTGCCAGCAGCCCGACCAGACTAGCGGGAGAGGAGACCCAGTACTTC.

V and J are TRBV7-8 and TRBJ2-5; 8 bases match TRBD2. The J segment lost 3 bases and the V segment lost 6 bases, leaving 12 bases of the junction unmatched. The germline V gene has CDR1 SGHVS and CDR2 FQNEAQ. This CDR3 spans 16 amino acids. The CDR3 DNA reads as TGTGCCAGCAGGGGTAGTAGCGGGATCTTCGAAGAGACCCAGTACTTC. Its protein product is CASRGSSGIFEETQYF. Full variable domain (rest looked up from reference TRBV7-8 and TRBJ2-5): GAGVSQSPRYKVAKRGQDVALRCDPISGHVSLFWYQQALGQGPEFLTYFQNEAQLDKSGLPSDRFFAERPEGSVSTLKIQRTQQEDSAVYLCASRGSSGIFEETQYFGPGTRLLVL.

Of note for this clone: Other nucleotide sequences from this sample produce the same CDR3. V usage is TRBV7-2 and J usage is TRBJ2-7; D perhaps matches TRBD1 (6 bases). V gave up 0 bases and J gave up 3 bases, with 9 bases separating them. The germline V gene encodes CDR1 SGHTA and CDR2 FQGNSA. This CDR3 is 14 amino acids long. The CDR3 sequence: CASSLAGQSYEQYF. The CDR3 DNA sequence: TGTGCCAGCAGCTTAGCGGGACAAAGCTACGAGCAGTACTTC.

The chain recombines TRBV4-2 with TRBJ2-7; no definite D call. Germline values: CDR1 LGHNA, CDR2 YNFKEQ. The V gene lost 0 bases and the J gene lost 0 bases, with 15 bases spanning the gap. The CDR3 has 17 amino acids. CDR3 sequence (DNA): TGTGCCAGCAGCCAAGATAAATTGGGCATAGGCTCCTACGAGCAGTACTTC. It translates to CASSQDKLGIGSYEQYF.

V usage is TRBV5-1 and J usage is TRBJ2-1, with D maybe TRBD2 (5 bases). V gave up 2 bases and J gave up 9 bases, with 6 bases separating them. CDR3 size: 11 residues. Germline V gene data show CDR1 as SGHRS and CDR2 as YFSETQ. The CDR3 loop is CASSLGGEQFF. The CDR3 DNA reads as TGCGCCAGCAGCTTAGGAGGTGAGCAGTTCTTC.

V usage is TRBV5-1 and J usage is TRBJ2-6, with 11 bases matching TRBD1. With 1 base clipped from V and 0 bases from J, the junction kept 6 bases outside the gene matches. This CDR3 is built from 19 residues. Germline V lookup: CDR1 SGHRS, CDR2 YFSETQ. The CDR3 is CASSLIGTGGSSGANVLTF. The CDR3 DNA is TGCGCCAGCAGCTTGATTGGGACAGGGGGGTCCTCTGGGGCCAACGTCCTGACTTTC.

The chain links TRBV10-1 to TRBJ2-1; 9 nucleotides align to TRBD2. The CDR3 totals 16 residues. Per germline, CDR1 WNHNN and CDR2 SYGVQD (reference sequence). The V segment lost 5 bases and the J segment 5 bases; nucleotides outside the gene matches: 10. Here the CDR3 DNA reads TGCGCCAGCAGTAGGACGGCGGGAGGGCCGAACAATGAGCAGTTCTTC. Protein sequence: CASSRTAGGPNNEQFF.

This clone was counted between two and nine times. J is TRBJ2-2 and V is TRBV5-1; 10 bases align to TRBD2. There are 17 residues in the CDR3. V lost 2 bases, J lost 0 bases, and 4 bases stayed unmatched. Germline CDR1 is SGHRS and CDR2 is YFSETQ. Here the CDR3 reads CASSFASGRSNTGELFF. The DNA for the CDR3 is TGCGCCAGCAGCTTCGCTAGCGGGAGATCGAACACCGGGGAGCTGTTTTTT.

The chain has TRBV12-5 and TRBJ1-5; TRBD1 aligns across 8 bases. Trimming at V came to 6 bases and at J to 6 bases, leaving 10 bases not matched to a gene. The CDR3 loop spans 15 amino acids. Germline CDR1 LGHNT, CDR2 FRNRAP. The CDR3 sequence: CASGRNPGGLQPQHF. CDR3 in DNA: TGTGCTAGTGGCCGCAACCCAGGGGGCCTTCAGCCCCAGCATTTT.

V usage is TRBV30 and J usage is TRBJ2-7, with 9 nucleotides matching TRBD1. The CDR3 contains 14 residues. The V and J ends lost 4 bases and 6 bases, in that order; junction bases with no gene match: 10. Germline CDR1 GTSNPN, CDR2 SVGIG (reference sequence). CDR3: CAWTWGQGIGEQYF. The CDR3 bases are TGTGCCTGGACCTGGGGACAGGGAATTGGCGAGCAGTACTTC.